A single TCR beta chain is shown here with its context. The antigen remains unidentified. Only healthy Caucasians were enrolled as donors. The sample originates from a study of identical twins. The CDR3 totals 17 residues. Study findings and constraints: In cord blood, abundant beta clonotypes had fewer insertions; memory showed no trend. The analysis was cross-sectional rather than longitudinal within donors.

Template switching (which added a universal primer site) was used, and cDNA carried unique molecular identifiers. TCRdb re-called the 5' RACE reads with MiXCR, one entry per CDR3 protein. This table has some 660,000 distinct CDR3 sequences, 8.6% appearing once. These records were also assigned to another study, of yellow fever vaccine responses in identical twins.

The source material was PBMCs. This chain connects TRBV21-1 to TRBJ1-5; TRBD1, the table's D call, lacks a check against the DNA. TRBV21-1 is classified as a pseudogene. The sequence derives from a woman aged 18-29 years in good health. CDR3 residues: CASSKGLQGDSNQPQHF. DNA for the CDR3: TGTGCCAGCAGCAAGGGGTTACAGGGGGATAGCAATCAGCCCCAGCATTTT.